These T cell receptor beta chains were read from a single sample in a study of shared clonotypes between healthy human individuals. Libraries were prepared by immunoSEQ multiplex PCR; TCRdb keeps only in-frame clonotypes and omits some of them. The table shows just over 2,000,000 clones, with about 94% occurring only once. The sample comprised naive CD8+ T cells sorted from blood. The receptors here all came from a man aged 18 to 29 in good health. CDR3s include the opening cysteine and the closing phenylalanine or tryptophan. D genes are given only for firm matches. The size field is filled for only some rows; it gives once, few, many or a size class.

clone_size j_call d_call v_call cdr3_nt cdr3_aa
. TRBJ1-2 . TRBV25-1 TGTGCCAGCAGTGAATATATCTCAGGGGATTATGGCTACACCTTC CASSEYISGDYGYTF
. TRBJ1-1 . TRBV6-5 TGTGCCAGCAGTTTTTCCACGGACGGGAGGGAAGCTTTCTTT CASSFSTDGREAFF
. TRBJ1-2 . TRBV5-1 TGCGCCAGCAGCCCTGGGACGCCCGGCAACTATGGCTACACCTTC CASSPGTPGNYGYTF
. TRBJ1-5 TRBD1 TRBV6-1 TGTGCCAGCAGTCAGACAGGGTTCTGGAATCAGCCCCAGCATTTT CASSQTGFWNQPQHF
once TRBJ1-5 . TRBV25-1 TGTGCCAGCAGTGAGGGGGATAGCAATCAGCCCCAGCATTTT CASSEGDSNQPQHF
. TRBJ2-7 . TRBV16 TGTGCCAGCAGCCAAGGTCTGGGTGAGGACTCCTACGAGCAGTACTTC CASSQGLGEDSYEQYF
. TRBJ1-2 . TRBV5-1 TGCGCCAGCAGCCCGGACCATGGGGGCTACACCTTC CASSPDHGGYTF
. TRBJ2-5 . TRBV6-5 TGTGCCAGCAGCCAGGGAGCGGGAGAGACCCAGTACTTC CASSQGAGETQYF
. TRBJ2-7 . TRBV10-1 TGCGCCAGCAGTGACGGACCCGAGACTTCCTACGAGCAGTACTTC CASSDGPETSYEQYF
. TRBJ2-5 . TRBV7-9 TGTGCCAGCAGCTCCCCGGGACTCCAAGAGACCCAGTACTTC CASSSPGLQETQYF
. TRBJ2-2 TRBD1 TRBV7-8 TGTGCCAGCACCCCGAATACAGGGGGCATTATCGGGGAGCTGTTTTTT CASTPNTGGIIGELFF
. TRBJ1-1 TRBD1 TRBV7-9 TGTGCCAGCAGCAGTGGACAGGCCAAGAACACTGAAGCTTTCTTT CASSSGQAKNTEAFF
. TRBJ2-7 TRBD1 TRBV13 TGTGCCAGCAGCGTGGGACAGGGGGCGGGATCCTACGAGCAGTACTTC CASSVGQGAGSYEQYF
. TRBJ1-2 . TRBV9 TGTGCCAGCAGCGTAGCTCGTCACGGAATTAACTATGGCTACACCTTC CASSVARHGINYGYTF
. TRBJ1-3 . TRBV5-6 TGTGCCAGCAGCTTGACGCAGAGACTGTACTCTGGAAACACCATATATTTT CASSLTQRLYSGNTIYF
once TRBJ2-7 . TRBV27 TGTGCCAGCAGTTTGGCAGGGTACTACGAGCAGTACTTC CASSLAGYYEQYF
. TRBJ1-1 . TRBV5-1 TGCGCCAGCAGCCCCGACACCGACCACGGCACTGAAGCTTTCTTT CASSPDTDHGTEAFF
. TRBJ2-7 . TRBV27 TGTGCCAGCAGTCCGCGGGCCTACTACGAGCAGTACTTC CASSPRAYYEQYF
. TRBJ1-1 . TRBV4-1 TGCGCCAGCAGCCATACAGAGAACACTGAAGCTTTCTTT CASSHTENTEAFF
. TRBJ2-7 TRBD2 TRBV7-2 TGTGCCAGCAGCTTATTTCCAGCGGGGGGACGGTACTTC CASSLFPAGGRYF
. TRBJ2-3 TRBD2 TRBV4-1 TGCGCCAGCCTGCCACTAGCGGGGGGGCCGGATACGCAGTATTTT CASLPLAGGPDTQYF
. TRBJ2-7 . TRBV29-1 TGCAGCGTTAAAGGCCAGGACTACGAGCAGTACTTC CSVKGQDYEQYF
. TRBJ2-4 . TRBV5-6 TGTGCCAGCTCCTCTATGAGGATGGGCAAAAACATTCAGTACTTC CASSSMRMGKNIQYF
. TRBJ2-6 . TRBV9 TGTGCCAGCAGCGACGGGGCAGGTGGGGCCAACGTCCTGACTTTC CASSDGAGGANVLTF
. TRBJ2-7 TRBD1 TRBV19 TGTGCCAGTAGTATTGGACAGGGGGTGTACGAGCAGTACTTC CASSIGQGVYEQYF
. TRBJ2-1 TRBD2 TRBV19 TGTGCCAGTAGTACCGGGTCAGGGAGGGGTGAGCAGTTCTTC CASSTGSGRGEQFF
. TRBJ2-7 TRBD2 TRBV2 TGTGCCAGCGAAAGCGGGGGGAGCTCCTACGAGCAGTACTTC CASESGGSSYEQYF
. TRBJ2-7 TRBD1 TRBV4-3 TGCGCCAGCAGCCAAGGATCAGGGGGAGTCTACGAGCAGTACTTC CASSQGSGGVYEQYF
. TRBJ2-2 . TRBV4-3 TGCGCCAGCAGCCAAGATAGTTGGACCGGGGAGCTGTTTTTT CASSQDSWTGELFF
. TRBJ2-7 TRBD2 TRBV9 TGTGCCAGCAGCTCAGGGACTAGCGGGAGGTACGAGCAGTACTTC CASSSGTSGRYEQYF
once TRBJ2-2 . TRBV10-3 TGTGCCATCAGTGAGTCCGGACAGAACACCGGGGAGCTGTTTTTT CAISESGQNTGELFF
. TRBJ1-4 . TRBV30 TGTGCCTCCCAACAGGCAGCAACTAATGAAAAACTGTTTTTT CASQQAATNEKLFF
. TRBJ1-1 TRBD1 TRBV13 TGTGCCAGCAGCTCGACCGGGACAGGGGGGTTGGACACTGAAGCTTTCTTT CASSSTGTGGLDTEAFF
once TRBJ1-1 TRBD1 TRBV2 TGTGCCAGCAGACACGGACAGGGGGTCGACACTGAAGCTTTCTTT CASRHGQGVDTEAFF
. TRBJ2-7 TRBD2 TRBV5-6 TGTGCCAGCAGGCCTACTAGCGGTACCTACGAGCAGTACTTC CASRPTSGTYEQYF
. TRBJ2-7 . TRBV7-9 TGTGCCAGCAGCCCTCCGACAGCCTCCTACGAGCAGTACTTC CASSPPTASYEQYF
. TRBJ2-1 . TRBV9 TGTGCCAGCAGCGGCAGGGTGCGGGACTCCTACAATGAGCAGTTCTTC CASSGRVRDSYNEQFF
. TRBJ2-2 . TRBV29-1 TGCAGCCTCCAGGGAGAAACCGGGGAGCTGTTTTTT CSLQGETGELFF
. TRBJ2-5 TRBD2 TRBV7-9 TGTGCCAGCAGCTCAGACTTAGCGGGAGTTAGGGAGACCCAGTACTTC CASSSDLAGVRETQYF
. TRBJ2-7 . TRBV5-4 TGTGCCAGCAGCGGCCCCTACGAGCAGTACTTC CASSGPYEQYF
. TRBJ2-1 TRBD2 TRBV18 TGTGCCAGCTCACCCTCGACTAGCGTCTACAATGAGCAGTTCTTC CASSPSTSVYNEQFF
once TRBJ2-5 TRBD2 TRBV19 TGTGCCAGTAGTATAGGTACTAGCGGGATCAAAGAGACCCAGTACTTC CASSIGTSGIKETQYF
. TRBJ2-7 . TRBV9 TGTGCCAGCAGCCCCTCCGGGTTGTACGAGCAGTACTTC CASSPSGLYEQYF
. TRBJ2-3 . TRBV28 TGTGCCAGCAGGCCCACTGACCTCAACGTTCACACAGATACGCAGTATTTT CASRPTDLNVHTDTQYF
. TRBJ2-7 TRBD1 TRBV4-1 TGCGCCAGCAGCCCTGGACAGGGGGTTCACGAGCAGTACTTC CASSPGQGVHEQYF
. TRBJ1-4 . TRBV7-9 TGTGCCAGCAGCTTTTCCGAGAACGATGAAAAACTGTTTTTT CASSFSENDEKLFF
. TRBJ2-5 . TRBV30 TGTGCCGGGGAACAGGGGGGGTTGCGGGAGACCCAGTACTTC CAGEQGGLRETQYF
. TRBJ2-5 . TRBV4-1 TGCGCCAGCAGCCAAGGGGTGTTCGGGCAAGAGACCCAGTACTTC CASSQGVFGQETQYF
. TRBJ2-7 TRBD1 TRBV27 TGTGCCAGCAGTTTATCGGCAGGGACAGGGGCCTACGAGCAGTACTTC CASSLSAGTGAYEQYF
. TRBJ2-2 . TRBV6-1 TGTGCCAGCAGTGACCAGGGCCGATTCAACACCGGGGAGCTGTTTTTT CASSDQGRFNTGELFF
. TRBJ2-7 . TRBV11-2 TGTGCCAGCACCCCCATGGACCGAGGCGAGCAGTACTTC CASTPMDRGEQYF
. TRBJ1-1 . TRBV5-1 TGCGCCAGCAGCTTGTTTTCCGGGGGCGGAACTGAAGCTTTCTTT CASSLFSGGGTEAFF
. TRBJ2-2 TRBD1 TRBV6-5 TGTGCCAGCAGTTACTCGCCAGGGGGTGCGACCGGGGAGCTGTTTTTT CASSYSPGGATGELFF
. TRBJ2-7 . TRBV11-2 TGTGCCAGCAGCTTCTATCAGGGGACCTACGAGCAGTACTTC CASSFYQGTYEQYF
. TRBJ2-1 . TRBV7-8 TGTGCCAGCAGCTCAGACAGCTACAATGAACAGTTCTTC CASSSDSYNEQFF
. TRBJ2-1 . TRBV21-1 TGTGCCAGCCGCCAACCTTATAACAGGGGTCAGTTCTTC CASRQPYNRGQFF
. TRBJ1-6 TRBD1 TRBV30 TGTGCCTGGAGTGTAGGACAGGGTAATTCACCCCTCCACTTT CAWSVGQGNSPLHF
. TRBJ2-7 . TRBV11-1 TGTGCCAGCAGCTTAGGAGGGTTCTTCTACGAGCAGTACTTC CASSLGGFFYEQYF
. TRBJ1-3 TRBD1 TRBV9 TGTGCCAGCAGCGTTCAGGGGGCCTCTGGAAACACCATATATTTT CASSVQGASGNTIYF